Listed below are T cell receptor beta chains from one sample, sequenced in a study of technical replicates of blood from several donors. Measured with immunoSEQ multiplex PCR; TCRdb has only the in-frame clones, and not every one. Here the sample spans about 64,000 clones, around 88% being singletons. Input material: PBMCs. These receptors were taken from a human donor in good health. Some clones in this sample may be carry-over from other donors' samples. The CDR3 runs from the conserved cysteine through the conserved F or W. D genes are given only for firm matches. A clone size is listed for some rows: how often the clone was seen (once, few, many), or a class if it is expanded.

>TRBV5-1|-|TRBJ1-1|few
TGCGCCAGCAGCTTGTTCGGGTGGAACACTGAAGCTTTCTTT
CASSLFGWNTEAFF
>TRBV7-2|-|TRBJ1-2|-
TGTGCCAGCAGCTTTGACAGAGTGGGCTACACCTTC
CASSFDRVGYTF
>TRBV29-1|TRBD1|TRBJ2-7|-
TGCAGCGTTGCAGCAGGGGGAAGGGACCACGAGCAGTACTTC
CSVAAGGRDHEQYF
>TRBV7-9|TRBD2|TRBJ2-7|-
TGTGCCAGCAGCTTAGTTCCAGCGGGAACCTACGAGCAGTACTTC
CASSLVPAGTYEQYF
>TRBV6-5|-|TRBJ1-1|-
TGTGCCAGCAGCCGGGGGTACACTGAAGCTTTCTTT
CASSRGYTEAFF
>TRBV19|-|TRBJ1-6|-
TGTGCCAGTAGTACCGACAGACTTAATTCACCCCTCCACTTT
CASSTDRLNSPLHF
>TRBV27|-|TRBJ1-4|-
TGTGCCAGCAGTTCTAGGAGATTTAATGAAAAACTGTTTTTT
CASSSRRFNEKLFF
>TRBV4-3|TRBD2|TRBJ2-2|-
TGCGCCAGCAGCCAAGGGACTAGCGGGGGTTTCAACACCGGGGAGCTGTTTTTT
CASSQGTSGGFNTGELFF
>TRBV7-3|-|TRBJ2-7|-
TGTGCCAGCAGCCCGCGGCGGAGCTCCTACGAGCAGTACTTC
CASSPRRSSYEQYF
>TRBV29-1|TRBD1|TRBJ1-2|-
TGCAGCGTTGATATAGGACAGGGTTTTGGCTACACCTTC
CSVDIGQGFGYTF
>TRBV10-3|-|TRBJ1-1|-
TGTGCCATCAGCCCCGGGGGGGGAAACACTGAAGCTTTCTTT
CAISPGGGNTEAFF
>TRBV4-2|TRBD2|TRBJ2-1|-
TGTGCCAGCAGCCAAAAGGCACTAGCGGGGGGAATTTACAATGAGCAGTTCTTC
CASSQKALAGGIYNEQFF